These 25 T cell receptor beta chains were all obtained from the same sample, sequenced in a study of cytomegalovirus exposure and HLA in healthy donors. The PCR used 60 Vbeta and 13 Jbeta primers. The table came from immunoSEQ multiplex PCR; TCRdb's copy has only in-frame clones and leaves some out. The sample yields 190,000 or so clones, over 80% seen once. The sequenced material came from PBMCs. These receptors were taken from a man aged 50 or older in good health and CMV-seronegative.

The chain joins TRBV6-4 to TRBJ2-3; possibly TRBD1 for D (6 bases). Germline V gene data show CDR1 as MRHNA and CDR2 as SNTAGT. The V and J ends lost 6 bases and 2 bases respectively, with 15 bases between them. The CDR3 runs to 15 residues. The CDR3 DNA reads TGTGCCAGCAGAGACAGGCCAAGCGACACAGATACGCAGTATTTT. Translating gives CASRDRPSDTDTQYF.

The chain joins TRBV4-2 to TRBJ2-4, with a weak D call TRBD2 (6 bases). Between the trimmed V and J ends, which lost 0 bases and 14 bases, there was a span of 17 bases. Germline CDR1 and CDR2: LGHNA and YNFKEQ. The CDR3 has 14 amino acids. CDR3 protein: CASSQDRDSVSKYF. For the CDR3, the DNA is TGTGCCAGCAGCCAAGACCGGGACTCCGTTAGTAAGTACTTC.

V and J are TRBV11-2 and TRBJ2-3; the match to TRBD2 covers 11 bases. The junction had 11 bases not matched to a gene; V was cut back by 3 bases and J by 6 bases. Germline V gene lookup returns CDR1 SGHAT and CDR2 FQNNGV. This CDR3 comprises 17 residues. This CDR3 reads CASSLGVLAGVVDTQYF. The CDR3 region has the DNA TGTGCCAGCAGCTTGGGGGTACTAGCGGGAGTTGTCGATACGCAGTATTTT.

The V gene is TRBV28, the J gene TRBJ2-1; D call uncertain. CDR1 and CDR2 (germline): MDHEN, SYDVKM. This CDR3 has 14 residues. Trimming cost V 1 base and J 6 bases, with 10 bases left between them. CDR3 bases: TGTGCCAGCAGTTTATATGGGCAAATCAATGAGCAGTTCTTC. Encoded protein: CASSLYGQINEQFF.

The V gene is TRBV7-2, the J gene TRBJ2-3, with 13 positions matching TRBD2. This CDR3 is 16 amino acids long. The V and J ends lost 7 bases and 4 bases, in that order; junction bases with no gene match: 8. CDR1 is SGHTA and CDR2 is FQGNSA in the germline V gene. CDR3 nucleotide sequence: TGTGCCAGCATCTCGACTAGCGGGGGGCGTGCAGATACGCAGTATTTT. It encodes CASISTSGGRADTQYF.

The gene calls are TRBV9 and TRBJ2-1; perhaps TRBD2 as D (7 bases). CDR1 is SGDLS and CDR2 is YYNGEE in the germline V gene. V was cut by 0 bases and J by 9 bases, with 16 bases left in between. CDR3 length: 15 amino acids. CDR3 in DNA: TGTGCCAGCAGCGTAGTTGGGAGGGGGACGGGTGAGCAGTTCTTC. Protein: CASSVVGRGTGEQFF.

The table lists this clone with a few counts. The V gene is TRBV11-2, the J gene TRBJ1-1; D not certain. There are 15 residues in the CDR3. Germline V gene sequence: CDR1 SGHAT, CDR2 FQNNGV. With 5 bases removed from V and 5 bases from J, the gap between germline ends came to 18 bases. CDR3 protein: CASSNGIERVTEAFF. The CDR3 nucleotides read TGTGCCAGCAGCAACGGGATTGAGAGAGTAACTGAAGCTTTCTTT.

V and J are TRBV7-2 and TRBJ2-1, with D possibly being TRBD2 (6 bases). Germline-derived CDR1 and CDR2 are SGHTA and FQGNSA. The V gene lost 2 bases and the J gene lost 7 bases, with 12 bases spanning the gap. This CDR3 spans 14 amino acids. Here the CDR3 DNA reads TGTGCCAGCAGCTTACGGAGGACTACTAATGAGCAGTTCTTC. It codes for CASSLRRTTNEQFF.

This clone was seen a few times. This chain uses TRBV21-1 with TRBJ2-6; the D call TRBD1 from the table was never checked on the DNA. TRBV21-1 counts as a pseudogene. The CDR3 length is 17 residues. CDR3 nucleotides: TGTGCCAGCAGCAAAGAGCGGTGGGACATTGGGGCCAACGTCCTGACTTTC. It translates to CASSKERWDIGANVLTF.

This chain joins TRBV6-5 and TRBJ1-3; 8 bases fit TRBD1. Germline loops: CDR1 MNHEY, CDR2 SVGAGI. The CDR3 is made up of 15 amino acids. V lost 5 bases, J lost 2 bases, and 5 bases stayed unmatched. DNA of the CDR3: TGTGCCAGCAGTCCTCAGGGGGCAGCTGGAAACACCATATATTTT. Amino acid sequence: CASSPQGAAGNTIYF.

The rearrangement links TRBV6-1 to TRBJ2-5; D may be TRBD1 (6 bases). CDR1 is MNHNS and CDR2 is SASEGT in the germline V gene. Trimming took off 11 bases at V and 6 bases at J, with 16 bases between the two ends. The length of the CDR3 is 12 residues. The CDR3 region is CARTADGKTQYF. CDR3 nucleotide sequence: TGTGCCCGGACAGCCGACGGGAAGACCCAGTACTTC.

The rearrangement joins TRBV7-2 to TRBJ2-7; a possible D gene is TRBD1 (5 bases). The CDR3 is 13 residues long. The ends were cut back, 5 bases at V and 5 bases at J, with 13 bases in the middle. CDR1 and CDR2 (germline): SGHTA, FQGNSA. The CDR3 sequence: CASSRIQGHEQYF. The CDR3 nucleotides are TGTGCCAGCAGCAGGATCCAGGGCCACGAGCAGTACTTC.

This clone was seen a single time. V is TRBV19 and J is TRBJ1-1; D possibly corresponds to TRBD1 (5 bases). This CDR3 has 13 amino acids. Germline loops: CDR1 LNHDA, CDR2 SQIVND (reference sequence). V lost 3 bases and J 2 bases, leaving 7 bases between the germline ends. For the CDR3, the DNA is TGTGCCAGTAGTATGACAGCCAACACTGAAGCTTTCTTT. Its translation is CASSMTANTEAFF.

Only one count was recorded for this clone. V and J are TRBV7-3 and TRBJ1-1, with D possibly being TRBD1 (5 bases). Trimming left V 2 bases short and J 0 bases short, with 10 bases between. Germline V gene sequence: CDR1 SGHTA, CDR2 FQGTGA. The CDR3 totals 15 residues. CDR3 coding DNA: TGTGCCAGCAGCTTACGGGGGGAGGTGAACACTGAAGCTTTCTTT. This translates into CASSLRGEVNTEAFF.

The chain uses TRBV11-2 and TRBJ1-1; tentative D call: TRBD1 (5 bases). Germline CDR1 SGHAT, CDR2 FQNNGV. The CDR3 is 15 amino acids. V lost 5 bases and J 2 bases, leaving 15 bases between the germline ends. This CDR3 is CASSVAGGANTEAFF. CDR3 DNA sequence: TGTGCCAGCAGCGTCGCAGGCGGGGCAAACACTGAAGCTTTCTTT. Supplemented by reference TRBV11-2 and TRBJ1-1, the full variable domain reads EAGVAQSPRYKIIEKRQSVAFWCNPISGHATLYWYQQILGQGPKLLIQFQNNGVVDDSQLPKDRFSAERLKGVDSTLKIQPAKLEDSAVYLCASSVAGGANTEAFFGQGTRLTVV.

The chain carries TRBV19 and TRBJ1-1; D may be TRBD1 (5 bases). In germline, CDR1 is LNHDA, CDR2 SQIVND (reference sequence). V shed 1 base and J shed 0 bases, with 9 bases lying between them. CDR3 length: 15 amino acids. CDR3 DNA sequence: TGTGCCAGTAGTATAGGGGGGACTGTGAACACTGAAGCTTTCTTT. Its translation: CASSIGGTVNTEAFF.

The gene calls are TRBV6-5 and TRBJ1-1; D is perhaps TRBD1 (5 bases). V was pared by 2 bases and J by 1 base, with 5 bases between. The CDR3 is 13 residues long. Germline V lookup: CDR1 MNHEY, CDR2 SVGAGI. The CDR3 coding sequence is TGTGCCAGCAGTTACAGGGGGAACACTGAAGCTTTCTTT. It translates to CASSYRGNTEAFF.

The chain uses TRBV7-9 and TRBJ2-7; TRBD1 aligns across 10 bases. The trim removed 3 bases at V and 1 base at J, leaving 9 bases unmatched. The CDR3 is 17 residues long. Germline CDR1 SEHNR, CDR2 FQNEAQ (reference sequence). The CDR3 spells CASSFPGQGLRSYEQYF. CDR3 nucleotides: TGTGCCAGCAGCTTTCCGGGACAGGGGTTGAGGTCCTACGAGCAGTACTTC.

The CDR3 bases are TGTGCCAGCAGTTCCCCTCGGCTAGCGGGAGTTTACGAGCAGTACTTC. This codes for CASSSPRLAGVYEQYF. V and J are TRBV6-5 and TRBJ2-7; TRBD2 matches 10 bases. The CDR3 is made up of 16 amino acids. V was pared by 4 bases and J by 4 bases, with 10 bases of the junction left unmatched. CDR1 is MNHEY and CDR2 is SVGAGI in the germline V gene.

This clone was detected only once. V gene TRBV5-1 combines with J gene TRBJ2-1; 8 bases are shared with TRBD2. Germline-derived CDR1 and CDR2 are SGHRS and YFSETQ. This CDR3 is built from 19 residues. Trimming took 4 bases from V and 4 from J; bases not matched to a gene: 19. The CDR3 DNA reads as TGCGCCAGCAGCCTCCGGACTAGCCTTTCTACAACACGATACAATGAGCAGTTCTTC. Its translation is CASSLRTSLSTTRYNEQFF.

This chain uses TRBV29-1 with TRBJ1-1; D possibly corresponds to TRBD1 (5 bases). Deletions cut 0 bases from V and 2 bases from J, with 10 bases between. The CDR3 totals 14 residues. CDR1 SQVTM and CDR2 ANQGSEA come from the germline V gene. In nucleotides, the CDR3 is TGCAGCGTTGAAGATCTCCAGGGTAACACTGAAGCTTTCTTT. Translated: CSVEDLQGNTEAFF.

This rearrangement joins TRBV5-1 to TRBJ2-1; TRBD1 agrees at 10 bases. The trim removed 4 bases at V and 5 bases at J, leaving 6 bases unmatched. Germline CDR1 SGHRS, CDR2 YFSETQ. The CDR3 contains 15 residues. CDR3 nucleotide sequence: TGCGCCAGCAGCCGGACAGGGGGGACCGACAATGAGCAGTTCTTC. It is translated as CASSRTGGTDNEQFF.

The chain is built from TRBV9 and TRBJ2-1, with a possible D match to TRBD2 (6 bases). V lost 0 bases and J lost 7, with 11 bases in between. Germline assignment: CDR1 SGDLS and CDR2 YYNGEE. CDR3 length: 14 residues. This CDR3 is CASSVVGGENEQFF. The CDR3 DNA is TGTGCCAGCAGCGTAGTAGGAGGGGAGAATGAGCAGTTCTTC.

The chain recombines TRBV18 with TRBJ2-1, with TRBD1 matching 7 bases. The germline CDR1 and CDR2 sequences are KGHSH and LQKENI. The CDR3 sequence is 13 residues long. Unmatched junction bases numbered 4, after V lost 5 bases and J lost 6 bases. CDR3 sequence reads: CASSSQGSNEQFF. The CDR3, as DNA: TGTGCCAGCTCATCACAGGGGTCCAATGAGCAGTTCTTC. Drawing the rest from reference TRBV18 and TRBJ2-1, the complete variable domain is NAGVMQNPRHLVRRRGQEARLRCSPMKGHSHVYWYRQLPEEGLKFMVYLQKENIIDESGMPKERFSAEFPKEGPSILRIQQVVRGDSAAYFCASSSQGSNEQFFGPGTRLTVL.

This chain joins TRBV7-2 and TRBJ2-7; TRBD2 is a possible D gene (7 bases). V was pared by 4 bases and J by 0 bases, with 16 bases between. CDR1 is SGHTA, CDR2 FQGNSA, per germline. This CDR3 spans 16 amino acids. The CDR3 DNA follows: TGTGCCAGCAGCTCGGCGGGGGCCGGGTCCTCCTACGAGCAGTACTTC. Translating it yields CASSSAGAGSSYEQYF.